This T cell receptor (beta chain) was recorded in a study of CD8 T cells in Susac syndrome. The germline V gene has CDR1 DFQATT and CDR2 SNEGSKA (reference sequence). The V and J ends lost 6 bases and 5 bases respectively, with 18 bases between them. The CDR3 extends over 14 amino acids. An amount of RNA that ranged from roughly 0.5 to 1 ug was reverse transcribed with random hexamers. TCRdb redid the calling of the immunoSEQ multiplex PCR reads with MiXCR, one entry per CDR3 protein. This repertoire shows about 300,000 distinct CDR3 sequences, around 89% found once; its top ten account for about 0.17%.

Sequencing was carried out using CD8+ T cells from PBMCs. This chain uses TRBV20-1 with TRBJ2-3, with D perhaps TRBD2 (6 bases). The TCR originated in a human donor with multiple sclerosis. CDR3 sequence reads: CSAERLNGGDTQYF. The DNA for the CDR3 is TGCAGTGCGGAGAGGTTGAACGGGGGAGATACGCAGTATTTT.